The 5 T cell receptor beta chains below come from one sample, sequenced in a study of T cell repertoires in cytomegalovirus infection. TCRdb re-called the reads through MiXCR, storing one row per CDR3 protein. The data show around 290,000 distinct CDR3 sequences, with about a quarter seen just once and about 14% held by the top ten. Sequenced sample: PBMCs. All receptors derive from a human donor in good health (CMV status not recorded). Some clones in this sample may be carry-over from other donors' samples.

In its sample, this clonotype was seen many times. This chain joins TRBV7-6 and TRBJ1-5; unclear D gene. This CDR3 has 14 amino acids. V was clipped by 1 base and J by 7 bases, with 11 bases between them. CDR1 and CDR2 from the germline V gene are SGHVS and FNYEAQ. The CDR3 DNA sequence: TGTGCCAGCAGCTTAGGCCCCGGAGACCAGCCCCAGCATTTT. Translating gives CASSLGPGDQPQHF.

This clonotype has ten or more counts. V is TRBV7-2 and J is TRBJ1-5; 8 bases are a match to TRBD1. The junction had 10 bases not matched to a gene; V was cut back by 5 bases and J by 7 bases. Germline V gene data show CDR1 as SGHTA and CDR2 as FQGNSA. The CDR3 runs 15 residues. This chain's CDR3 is CASSPQTGAGQPQHF. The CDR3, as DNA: TGTGCCAGCAGCCCGCAGACAGGGGCCGGACAGCCCCAGCATTTT.

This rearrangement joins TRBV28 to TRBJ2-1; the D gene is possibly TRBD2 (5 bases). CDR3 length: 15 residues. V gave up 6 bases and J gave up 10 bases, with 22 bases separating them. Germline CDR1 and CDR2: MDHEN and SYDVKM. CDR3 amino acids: CASRPTGKGRYEQFF. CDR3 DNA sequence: TGTGCCAGCAGGCCCACGGGAAAAGGGCGCTACGAGCAGTTCTTC. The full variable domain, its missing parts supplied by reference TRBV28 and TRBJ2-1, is DVKVTQSSRYLVKRTGEKVFLECVQDMDHENMFWYRQDPGLGLRLIYFSYDVKMKEKGDIPEGYSVSREKKERFSLILESASTNQTSMYLCASRPTGKGRYEQFFGPGTRLTVL.

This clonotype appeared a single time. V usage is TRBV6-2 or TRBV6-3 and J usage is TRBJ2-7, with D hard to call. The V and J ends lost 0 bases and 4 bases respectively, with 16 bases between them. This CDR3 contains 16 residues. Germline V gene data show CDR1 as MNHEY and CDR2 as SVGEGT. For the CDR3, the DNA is TGTGCCAGCAGTTACTCAGGACCACGGACGAAATACGAGCAGTACTTC. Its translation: CASSYSGPRTKYEQYF.

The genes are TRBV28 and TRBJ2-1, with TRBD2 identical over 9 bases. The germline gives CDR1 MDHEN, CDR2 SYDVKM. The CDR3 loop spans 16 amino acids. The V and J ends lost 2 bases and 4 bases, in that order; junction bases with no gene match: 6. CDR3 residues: CASSLGAAGGYNEQFF. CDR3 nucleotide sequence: TGTGCCAGCAGTTTAGGTGCGGCGGGGGGGTACAATGAGCAGTTCTTC.